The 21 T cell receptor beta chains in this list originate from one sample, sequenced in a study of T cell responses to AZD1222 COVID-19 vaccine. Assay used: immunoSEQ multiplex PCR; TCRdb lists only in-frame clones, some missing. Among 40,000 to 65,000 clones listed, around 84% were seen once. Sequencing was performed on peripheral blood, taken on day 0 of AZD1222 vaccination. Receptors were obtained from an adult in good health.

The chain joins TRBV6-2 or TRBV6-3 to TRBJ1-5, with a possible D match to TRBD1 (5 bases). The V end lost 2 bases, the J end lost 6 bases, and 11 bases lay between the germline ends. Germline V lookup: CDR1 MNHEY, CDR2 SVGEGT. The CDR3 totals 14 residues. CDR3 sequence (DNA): TGTGCCAGCAGTTACGGACGGAGGGGTCAGCCCCAGCATTTT. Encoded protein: CASSYGRRGQPQHF.

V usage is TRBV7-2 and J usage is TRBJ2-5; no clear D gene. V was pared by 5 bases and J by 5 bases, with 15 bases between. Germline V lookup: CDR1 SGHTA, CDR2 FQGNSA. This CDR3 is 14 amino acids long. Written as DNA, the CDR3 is TGTGCCAGCAGCCCTATTAACAAGTGGGAGACCCAGTACTTC. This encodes CASSPINKWETQYF.

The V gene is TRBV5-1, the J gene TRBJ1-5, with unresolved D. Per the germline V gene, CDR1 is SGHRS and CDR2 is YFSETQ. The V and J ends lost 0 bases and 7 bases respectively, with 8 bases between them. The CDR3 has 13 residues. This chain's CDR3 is CASSLDDNQPQHF. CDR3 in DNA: TGCGCCAGCAGCTTGGACGACAACCAGCCCCAGCATTTT.

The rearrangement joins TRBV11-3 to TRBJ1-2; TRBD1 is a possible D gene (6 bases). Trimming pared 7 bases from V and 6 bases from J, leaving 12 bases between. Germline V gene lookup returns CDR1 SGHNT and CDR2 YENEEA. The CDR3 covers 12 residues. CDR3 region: CASTTGQNGYTF. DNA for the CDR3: TGTGCCAGCACCACCGGACAGAATGGCTACACCTTC.

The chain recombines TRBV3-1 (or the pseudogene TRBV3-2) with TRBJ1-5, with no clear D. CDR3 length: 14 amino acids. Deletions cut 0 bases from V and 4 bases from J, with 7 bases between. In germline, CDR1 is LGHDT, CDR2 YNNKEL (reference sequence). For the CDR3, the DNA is TGTGCCAGCAGCCAAGATCTTACGAATCAGCCCCAGCATTTT. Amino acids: CASSQDLTNQPQHF.

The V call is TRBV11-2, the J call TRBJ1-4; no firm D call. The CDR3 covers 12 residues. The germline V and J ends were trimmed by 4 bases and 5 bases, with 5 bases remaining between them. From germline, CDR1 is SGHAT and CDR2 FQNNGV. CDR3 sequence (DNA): TGTGCCAGCAGCTCCAGAAATGAAAAACTGTTTTTT. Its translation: CASSSRNEKLFF. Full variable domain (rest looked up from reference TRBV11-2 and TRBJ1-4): EAGVAQSPRYKIIEKRQSVAFWCNPISGHATLYWYQQILGQGPKLLIQFQNNGVVDDSQLPKDRFSAERLKGVDSTLKIQPAKLEDSAVYLCASSSRNEKLFFGSGTQLSVL.

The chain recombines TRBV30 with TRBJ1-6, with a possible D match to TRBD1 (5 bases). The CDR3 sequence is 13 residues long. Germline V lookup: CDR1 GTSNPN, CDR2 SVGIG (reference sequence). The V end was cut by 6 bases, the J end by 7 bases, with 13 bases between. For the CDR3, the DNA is TGTGCCTGCATCGGGACGTGGAATTCACCCCTCCACTTT. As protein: CACIGTWNSPLHF.

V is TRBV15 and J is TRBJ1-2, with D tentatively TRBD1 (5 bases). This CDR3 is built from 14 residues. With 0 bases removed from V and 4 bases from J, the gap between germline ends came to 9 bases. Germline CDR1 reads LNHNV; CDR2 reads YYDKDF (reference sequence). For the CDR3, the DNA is TGTGCCACCAGCAGAGATCCAGGGAGCTATGGCTACACCTTC. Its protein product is CATSRDPGSYGYTF. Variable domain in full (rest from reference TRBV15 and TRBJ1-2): DAMVIQNPRYQVTQFGKPVTLSCSQTLNHNVMYWYQQKSSQAPKLLFHYYDKDFNNEADTPDNFQSRRPNTSFCFLDIRSPGLGDTAMYLCATSRDPGSYGYTFGSGTRLTVV.

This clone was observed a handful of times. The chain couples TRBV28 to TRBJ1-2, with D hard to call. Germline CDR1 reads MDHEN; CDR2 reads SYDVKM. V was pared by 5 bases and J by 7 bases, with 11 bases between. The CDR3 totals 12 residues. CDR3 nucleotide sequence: TGTGCCAGCAGTACCTTAAACGGTGGCTACACCTTC. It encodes CASSTLNGGYTF.

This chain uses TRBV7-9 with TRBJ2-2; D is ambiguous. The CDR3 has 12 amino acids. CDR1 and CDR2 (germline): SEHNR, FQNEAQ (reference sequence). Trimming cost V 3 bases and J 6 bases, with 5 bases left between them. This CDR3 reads CASSFRPGELFF. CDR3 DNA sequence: TGTGCCAGCAGCTTCCGTCCCGGGGAGCTGTTTTTT.

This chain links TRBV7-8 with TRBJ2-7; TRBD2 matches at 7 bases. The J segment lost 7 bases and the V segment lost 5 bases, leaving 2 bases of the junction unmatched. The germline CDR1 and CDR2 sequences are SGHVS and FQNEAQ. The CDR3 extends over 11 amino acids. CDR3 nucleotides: TGTGCCAGCAGCCCAGCGGGGGAGCAGTACTTC. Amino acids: CASSPAGEQYF.

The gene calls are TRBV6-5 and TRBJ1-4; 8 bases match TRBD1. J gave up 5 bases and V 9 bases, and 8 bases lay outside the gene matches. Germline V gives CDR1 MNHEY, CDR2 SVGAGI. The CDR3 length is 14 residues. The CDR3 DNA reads TGTGCCAGTGCCGACAGGGGAGGGAATGAAAAACTGTTTTTT. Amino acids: CASADRGGNEKLFF.

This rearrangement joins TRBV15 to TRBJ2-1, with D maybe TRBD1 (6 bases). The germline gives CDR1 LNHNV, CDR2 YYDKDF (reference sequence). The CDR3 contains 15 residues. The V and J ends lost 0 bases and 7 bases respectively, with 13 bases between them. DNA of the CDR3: TGTGCCACCAGCAGAGAAAAAAACAGGGATAATGAGCAGTTCTTC. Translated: CATSREKNRDNEQFF.

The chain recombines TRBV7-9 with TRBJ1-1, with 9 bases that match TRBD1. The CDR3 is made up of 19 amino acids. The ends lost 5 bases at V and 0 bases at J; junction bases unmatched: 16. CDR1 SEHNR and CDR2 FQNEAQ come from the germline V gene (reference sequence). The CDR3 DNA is TGTGCCAGCAGCCCTACCGGGACAGGGAAATCGATTATGAACACTGAAGCTTTCTTT. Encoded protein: CASSPTGTGKSIMNTEAFF.

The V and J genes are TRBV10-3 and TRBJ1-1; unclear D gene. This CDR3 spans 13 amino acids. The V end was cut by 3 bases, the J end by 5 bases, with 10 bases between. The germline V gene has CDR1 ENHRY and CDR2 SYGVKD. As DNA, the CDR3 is TGTGCCATCAGTGACCTCATCGGGACTGAAGCTTTCTTT. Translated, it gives CAISDLIGTEAFF.

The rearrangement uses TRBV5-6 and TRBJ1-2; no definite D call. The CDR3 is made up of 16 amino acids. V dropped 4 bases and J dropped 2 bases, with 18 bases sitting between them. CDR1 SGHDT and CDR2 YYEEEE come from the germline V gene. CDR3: CASSPLGGVTNYGYTF. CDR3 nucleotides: TGTGCCAGCAGCCCTCTCGGTGGGGTTACGAACTATGGCTACACCTTC.

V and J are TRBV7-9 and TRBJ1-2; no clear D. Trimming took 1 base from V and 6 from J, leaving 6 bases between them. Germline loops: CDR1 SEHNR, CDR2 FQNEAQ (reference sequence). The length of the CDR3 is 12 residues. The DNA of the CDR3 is TGTGCCAGCAGCTTAGAGGGCAATGGCTACACCTTC. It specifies CASSLEGNGYTF. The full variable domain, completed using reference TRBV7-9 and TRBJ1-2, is DTGVSQNPRHKITKRGQNVTFRCDPISEHNRLYWYRQTLGQGPEFLTYFQNEAQLEKSRLLSDRFSAERPKGSFSTLEIQRTEQGDSAMYLCASSLEGNGYTFGSGTRLTVV.

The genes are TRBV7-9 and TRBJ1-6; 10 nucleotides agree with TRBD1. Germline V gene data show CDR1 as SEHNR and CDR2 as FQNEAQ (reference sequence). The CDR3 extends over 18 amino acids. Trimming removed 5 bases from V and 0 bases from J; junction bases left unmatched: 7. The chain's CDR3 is CASSAGTGESSYNSPLHF. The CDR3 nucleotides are TGTGCCAGCAGCGCCGGGACAGGGGAGAGCTCCTATAATTCACCCCTCCACTTT.

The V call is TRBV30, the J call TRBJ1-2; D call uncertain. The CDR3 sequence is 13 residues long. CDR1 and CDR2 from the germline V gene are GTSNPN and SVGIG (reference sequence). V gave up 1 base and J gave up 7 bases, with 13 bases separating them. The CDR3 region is CAWSGGQDRGYTF. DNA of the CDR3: TGTGCCTGGAGTGGAGGTCAGGATCGTGGCTACACCTTC.

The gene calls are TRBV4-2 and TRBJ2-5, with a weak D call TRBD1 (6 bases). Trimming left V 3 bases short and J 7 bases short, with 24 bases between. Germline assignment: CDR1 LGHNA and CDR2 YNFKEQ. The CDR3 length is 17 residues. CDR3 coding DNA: TGTGCCAGCAGCCAGGATCAGGGGTCTACAGGGAGTGGGACCCAGTACTTC. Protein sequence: CASSQDQGSTGSGTQYF.

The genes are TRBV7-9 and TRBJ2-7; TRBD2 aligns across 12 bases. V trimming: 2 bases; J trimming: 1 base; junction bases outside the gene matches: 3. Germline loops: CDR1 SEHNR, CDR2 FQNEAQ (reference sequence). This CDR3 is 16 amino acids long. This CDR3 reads CASSLMTSGGSYEQYF. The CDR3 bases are TGTGCCAGCAGCTTAATGACTAGCGGGGGTTCCTACGAGCAGTACTTC.